The entry below gives a single TCR beta chain sequence along with its context. Its antigen is unidentified. There are 13 residues in the CDR3. Trimming took 2 bases from V and 6 from J, leaving 7 bases between them. CDR1 is SGHDN and CDR2 is FVKESK in the germline V gene. These data are taken from a study of PD-L1 blockade in urothelial cancer. Study-wide context: Across blood samples, T cells had a median count of approximately 130,000.

Indicated time point: pretreatment peripheral blood. Between 1 and 8 samples per patient were obtained, pretreatment and on-treatment. Here immunoSEQ multiplex PCR was the method, and the copy in TCRdb shows in-frame clones only, minus some. The table includes roughly 130,000 clones, 84% detected once. Study conclusions and caveats: Those with durable benefit had larger increases in tumor-associated blood clones at 3 weeks.

The sample consisted of PBMCs, taken around atezolizumab (anti-PD-L1) treatment. The receptor was derived from a middle-aged man with urothelial cancer. This chain links TRBV14 with TRBJ2-2; D gene unclear. CDR3 loop: CASSQFLSGELFF. Written as DNA, the CDR3 is TGTGCCAGCAGCCAATTTCTATCCGGGGAGCTGTTTTTT.